Sequencing of this T cell receptor (beta chain) was carried out in a study of cytomegalovirus exposure and HLA in healthy donors. General study results and limits: Later analysis associated a missense DCLRE1C variant with TCR beta V- and J-gene trimming. Sequencing artifact likely explains a cluster of highly shared sequence variants.

The PCR was carried out with 60 Vbeta primers and 13 Jbeta primers. TCRdb's table, derived via immunoSEQ multiplex PCR, lists solely in-frame clones and lacks some. Of some 200,000 clones detected, roughly 82% appear once; the ten largest clones hold roughly 2.6%. Trimming shortened V by 4 bases and J by 4 bases, and 24 bases separated the two germline ends. This CDR3 comprises 17 residues. Germline CDR1 and CDR2: SGDLS and YYNGEE. Comment on this clone: What it recognizes is unknown.

The rearrangement uses TRBV9 and TRBJ2-7; a possible D gene is TRBD2 (5 bases). Sequenced material: PBMCs. The source is a woman between 50 and 59 years old in good health and CMV-seropositive. The CDR3 region is CASSPNRDPRMVYEQYF. CDR3 nucleotide sequence: TGTGCCAGCAGCCCAAACCGGGATCCCCGGATGGTGTACGAGCAGTACTTC.